One and the same sample provided the 4 T cell receptor beta chains below, sequenced in a study of T cells in Graves' hyperthyroidism and ophthalmopathy. Regions amplified from RNA transcripts were the TCR beta CDR3 regions. Using the HTBI primer set, a first-round RT-PCR was run on the TCR CDR3. TCRdb processed the multiplex PCR reads anew with MiXCR; each CDR3 protein has one entry. The table has 300,000 to 450,000 distinct CDR3 sequences, around 20% seen once. Sequenced sample: blood. Receptors originate from a man aged 18 to 35 with Graves' ophthalmopathy.

Ten or more counts support this clonotype. The genes are TRBV2 and TRBJ2-3; 10 nucleotides match TRBD2. This CDR3 has 19 residues. Germline V gene data show CDR1 as SNHLY and CDR2 as FYNNEI. V lost 0 bases, J lost 1 base, and 10 bases stayed unmatched. The CDR3 loop reads CASSEASTSGIHGTDTQYF. Written as DNA, the CDR3 is TGTGCCAGCAGTGAAGCGTCCACTAGCGGGATTCATGGCACAGATACGCAGTATTTT.

This clonotype was seen repeatedly, ten times or more. The V call is TRBV7-2, the J call TRBJ2-1, with D maybe TRBD2 (7 bases). The length of the CDR3 is 16 residues. Germline V gene sequence: CDR1 SGHTA, CDR2 FQGNSA. V dropped 8 bases and J dropped 0 bases, with 17 bases sitting between them. CDR3: CASYGGQLSSYNEQFF. CDR3 coding DNA: TGTGCCAGCTACGGGGGGCAGCTAAGCTCCTACAATGAGCAGTTCTTC. The full variable domain, rest sourced from reference TRBV7-2 and TRBJ2-1, is GAGVSQSPSNKVTEKGKDVELRCDPISGHTALYWYRQSLGQGLEFLIYFQGNSAPDKSGLPSDRFSAERTGGSVSTLTIQRTQQEDSAVYLCASYGGQLSSYNEQFFGPGTRLTVL.

The sample holds many counts of this clonotype. The CDR3, as DNA: TGTGCCAGCAGTGAAATGGAGGGGGCGCTCACCTACGAGCAGTACTTC. Translating it yields CASSEMEGALTYEQYF. The genes are TRBV6-1 and TRBJ2-7; TRBD1 might be the D (7 bases). From germline, CDR1 is MNHNS and CDR2 SASEGT. This CDR3 is 16 amino acids long. Trimming pared 2 bases from V and 2 bases from J, leaving 16 bases between.

There are a few counts of this clonotype. The rearrangement uses TRBV4-1 and TRBJ1-5, with 10 bases matching TRBD1. V lost 8 bases, J lost 4 bases, and 5 bases stayed unmatched. Germline lookup yields CDR1 MGHRA and CDR2 YSYEKL. CDR3 length: 14 amino acids. The CDR3 DNA reads as TGCGCCAGCCGTAGACAGGGGGCGAATCAGCCCCAGCATTTT. Translation: CASRRQGANQPQHF.